This paragraph reports one T cell receptor (beta chain). Its antigen is undetermined. The time point: patch test 1, 2 weeks after DPC sensitization. Regarding treatment: therapeutic diphenylcyclopropenone sensitization with weekly scalp DPC. TCRdb itself ran the RACE reads through MiXCR, one entry per CDR3 protein. The sample consists of 100,000 to 150,000 distinct CDR3 sequences, approximately 13% of them appearing once. After removal of 3 bases from V and 1 base from J, the junction contained 4 bases not matched to a gene. The germline CDR1 and CDR2 sequences are DFQATT and SNEGSKA (reference sequence). CDR3 length equals 15 residues. The record originates from a study of human T cells and chemical hapten exposure. General study findings and limits: DPC sensitization did not alter TCRs above 1 in 1000 frequency.

The specimen comprised whole blood, sampled in connection with sensitization to the hapten diphenylcyclopropenone (DPC). V and J are TRBV20-1 and TRBJ2-1; TRBD2 matches 9 bases. The sequence came from a man aged 18 to 30 with alopecia areata. Some clones in this sample may be carry-over from other donors' samples. The CDR3 DNA sequence: TGCAGTGCTAGTAGGCGGGGGGGGTCCTACAATGAGCAGTTCTTC. It translates to CSASRRGGSYNEQFF.